The rows below give T cell receptor beta chains drawn from one sample of a study of cytomegalovirus exposure and HLA in healthy donors. Some clones are missing from TCRdb's copy, which holds only in-frame ones; the method was immunoSEQ multiplex PCR. This sample has some 160,000 clones, with 80% to 85% found just once. Specimen: PBMCs. The receptor set was obtained from a male donor in good health and CMV-seronegative. CDR3s include the opening cysteine and the closing phenylalanine or tryptophan. The D gene is left open where the match is weak. Some rows mark clone size as missing; the rest say once, few, many or name a class of expanded clone.

D gene	V gene	J gene	CDR3 length	clone size	CDR3 protein	CDR3 DNA
-	TRBV7-9	TRBJ2-3	11	few	CSSTRTDTQYF	TGTTCCAGCACTCGTACAGATACGCAGTATTTT
-	TRBV7-6	TRBJ2-2	14	-	CASSSLSNTGELFF	TGTGCCAGCAGCTCCCTATCGAACACCGGGGAGCTGTTTTTT
TRBD1	TRBV27	TRBJ1-2	19	-	CASSKMPFVGQGRNYGYTF	TGTGCCAGCAGCAAGATGCCCTTTGTGGGACAGGGGCGAAACTATGGCTACACCTTC
-	TRBV6-1	TRBJ2-7	13	once	CASSGGIIYEQYF	TGTGCCAGCAGTGGCGGGATCATCTACGAGCAGTACTTC
TRBD2	TRBV30	TRBJ2-5	16	-	CAWSAGGLAGQETQYF	TGTGCCTGGAGTGCAGGGGGACTAGCGGGACAAGAGACCCAGTACTTC
-	TRBV2	TRBJ2-7	15	-	CASSEVAGVGYEQYF	TGTGCCAGCAGTGAAGTTGCCGGGGTTGGGTACGAGCAGTACTTC
-	TRBV27	TRBJ2-7	14	-	CASSLSGGFYEQYF	TGTGCCAGCAGTTTATCCGGAGGTTTCTACGAGCAGTACTTC
-	TRBV30	TRBJ2-7	14	once	CAWSVRGSSYEQYF	TGTGCCTGGAGTGTACGTGGGAGCTCCTACGAGCAGTACTTC
TRBD2	TRBV7-2	TRBJ2-7	16	-	CASSLARMAGAYEQYF	TGTGCCAGCAGCTTAGCGCGGATGGCGGGGGCCTACGAGCAGTACTTC
TRBD1	TRBV4-1	TRBJ1-4	15	-	CASSRQTGSNEKLFF	TGCGCCAGCAGCCGGCAGACAGGGAGTAATGAAAAACTGTTTTTT
TRBD2	TRBV6-6	TRBJ2-3	15	few	CASRDGSGRADTQYF	TGTGCCAGCAGGGATGGCAGCGGGAGGGCGGATACGCAGTATTTT
-	TRBV2	TRBJ2-3	16	-	CASSSESIIELDTQYF	TGTGCCAGCAGCTCCGAATCGATTATAGAGTTGGATACGCAGTATTTT
TRBD1	TRBV7-6	TRBJ2-7	14	once	CASSLNRGTYEQYF	TGTGCCAGCAGCTTAAACAGGGGAACCTACGAGCAGTACTTC
-	TRBV25-1	TRBJ1-1	13	-	CASSTWGGAEAFF	TGTGCCAGCAGTACGTGGGGAGGGGCTGAAGCTTTCTTT
-	TRBV7-3	TRBJ2-1	13	few	CASSLISRNEQFF	TGTGCCAGCAGCTTAATTAGCCGCAATGAGCAGTTCTTC
TRBD2	TRBV28	TRBJ2-2	15	-	CASSASGRVTGELFF	TGTGCCAGCAGTGCTAGCGGGAGGGTCACCGGGGAGCTGTTTTTT
TRBD2	TRBV10-3	TRBJ2-1	16	-	CAITSGVAGYYNEQFF	TGTGCCATCACCTCCGGAGTAGCGGGGTACTACAATGAGCAGTTCTTC
TRBD1	TRBV7-9	TRBJ1-3	13	-	CASRTGVTNTIYF	TGTGCCAGCCGGACAGGGGTTACTAACACCATATATTTT
-	TRBV4-1	TRBJ2-3	15	-	CASSQEEAVTDTQYF	TGCGCCAGCAGCCAAGAGGAAGCGGTCACAGATACGCAGTATTTT
-	TRBV6-5	TRBJ2-3	14	-	CASSATRYTDTQYF	TGTGCCAGCAGTGCGACTAGGTACACAGATACGCAGTATTTT